This T cell receptor (beta chain) was captured by sequencing in a study of CXCR3-negative and CXCR3-positive naive CD8 T cells. The libraries of TRB cDNA were constructed through 5' RACE using UMI labels. Each CDR3 protein gets one entry in TCRdb, which reprocessed the 5' RACE reads and gives no DNA. The sample has more than 65,000 distinct CDR3 sequences. The CDR3 has 17 amino acids. CDR1 is MDHEN, CDR2 SYDVKM, per germline. This clonotype originated in a human donor in good health. Some clones in this sample may be carry-over from other donors' samples. The V and J genes are TRBV28 and TRBJ2-1; TCRdb selects TRBD1, and the lack of DNA leaves this call unchecked. Specimen: naive CXCR3- CD8+ T cells from blood. Specified subset: CD45RO-CCR7+CD27+CD95- naive CD8+ T cells lacking CXCR3 (TNR3-). The CDR3 protein is CASSLPTGTPEGNEQFF. Full variable domain (missing parts from reference TRBV28 and TRBJ2-1): DVKVTQSSRYLVKRTGEKVFLECVQDMDHENMFWYRQDPGLGLRLIYFSYDVKMKEKGDIPEGYSVSREKKERFSLILESASTNQTSMYLCASSLPTGTPEGNEQFFGPGTRLTVL.